These T cell receptor beta chains were read from a single sample in a study of OX40 agonist ivuxolimab in advanced cancers. Generated by immunoSEQ multiplex PCR, the TCRdb table keeps only in-frame clones and is missing some. Found here are over 150,000 clones, 94% of them singletons; the top ten hold about 0.3%. The specimen was CD4+ or CD8+ T cells sorted from blood, collected in a trial of the OX40 agonist ivuxolimab. These receptor sequences come from an adult with an advanced solid tumor such as melanoma, head and neck, liver or kidney cancer. Both conserved end residues are part of each CDR3. The D gene is left open where the match is weak. Part of the rows lack a size; the others show once, few, many or a class for expanded clones.

size: NA; J: TRBJ1-2; D: NA; V: TRBV28; CDR3: CASSTPGGKDGYTF; DNA: TGTGCCAGCAGTACCCCGGGGGGCAAGGATGGCTACACCTTC
size: NA; J: TRBJ2-5; D: TRBD1; V: TRBV5-1; CDR3: CASSRGQGQETQYF; DNA: TGCGCCAGCAGCCGGGGACAGGGGCAAGAGACCCAGTACTTC
size: NA; J: TRBJ2-1; D: NA; V: TRBV5-5; CDR3: CASRSGGNSNEQFF; DNA: TGTGCCAGCAGGTCCGGGGGAAATAGCAATGAGCAGTTCTTC
size: many; J: TRBJ2-7; D: TRBD1; V: TRBV6-5; CDR3: CASSYSGQGGYEQYF; DNA: TGTGCCAGCAGTTACTCGGGACAGGGGGGCTACGAGCAGTACTTC
size: NA; J: TRBJ2-3; D: NA; V: TRBV28; CDR3: CASSFLAGPDTQYF; DNA: TGTGCCAGCAGTTTTCTTGCGGGACCAGATACGCAGTATTTT
size: NA; J: TRBJ1-2; D: NA; V: TRBV28; CDR3: CASSSAMNGYTF; DNA: TGTGCCAGCAGTTCAGCAATGAATGGCTACACCTTC
size: NA; J: TRBJ1-4; D: TRBD1; V: TRBV5-1; CDR3: CASSQGTAEKLFF; DNA: TGCGCCAGCAGCCAAGGGACAGCTGAAAAACTGTTTTTT
size: once; J: TRBJ2-7; D: NA; V: TRBV7-2; CDR3: CASSSTAGLEQYF; DNA: TGTGCCAGCAGCTCCACGGCGGGGCTCGAGCAGTACTTC
size: NA; J: TRBJ1-2; D: TRBD1; V: TRBV28; CDR3: CASRPNRGRILRYGYTF; DNA: TGTGCCAGCAGACCGAACAGGGGGCGCATTTTGCGCTATGGCTACACCTTC
size: once; J: TRBJ2-7; D: TRBD2; V: TRBV5-5; CDR3: CASSMGTSAYYEQYF; DNA: TGTGCCAGCAGCATGGGGACTAGCGCTTACTACGAGCAGTACTTC
size: NA; J: TRBJ1-5; D: NA; V: TRBV7-8; CDR3: CASSPRDGYNQPQHF; DNA: TGTGCCAGCAGCCCCCGGGACGGTTACAATCAGCCCCAGCATTTT
size: NA; J: TRBJ1-4; D: NA; V: TRBV30; CDR3: CAWTSGQGEKLFF; DNA: TGTGCCTGGACTAGTGGGCAGGGCGAAAAACTGTTTTTT
size: NA; J: TRBJ1-5; D: NA; V: TRBV27; CDR3: CASSPRDGVGNQPQHF; DNA: TGTGCCAGCAGTCCCCGGGACGGGGTGGGCAATCAGCCCCAGCATTTT
size: NA; J: TRBJ2-6; D: NA; V: TRBV7-2; CDR3: CASTTVGSGANVLTF; DNA: TGTGCCAGCACTACTGTAGGCTCTGGGGCCAACGTCCTGACTTTC
size: NA; J: TRBJ1-5; D: TRBD1; V: TRBV10-3; CDR3: CAISEPGQDNQPQHF; DNA: TGTGCCATCAGTGAGCCGGGACAGGATAATCAGCCCCAGCATTTT